This T cell receptor beta chain was recovered during a study of post-analysis software for immune sequencing data. Study summary: Multiple sclerosis in the patients followed relapsing-remitting, secondary progressive and progressive-relapsing courses. Notes on the study in general: There were roughly five TRBV segments more frequent in patients than controls, and TRBV5-6, TRBV5-1 and TRBV20-1 were among them. Under the F measure, samples that were prepared in one batch clustered strongly together. In multiple sclerosis, normalized Chao1 diversity was significantly below that of controls.

Germline lookup yields CDR1 MDHEN and CDR2 SYDVKM. The J segment lost 2 bases and the V segment lost 6 bases, leaving 6 bases of the junction unmatched. This CDR3 region has 14 residues. This clonotype was detected a few times. Its target is not known. Unique molecular identifiers were carried by the TCR beta cDNA libraries. Researchers reported 400,000 to 550,000 cDNA molecules coming from roughly 0.93 to 9.6 million T cells. TCRdb analysed the PCR reads with MiXCR anew, one entry per CDR3 protein. The sample includes 650,000 to 900,000 distinct CDR3 sequences, roughly 50% seen only once; the top ten take 4.9%.

This receptor was obtained from a girl aged 5-17 years with multiple sclerosis. The chain links TRBV28 to TRBJ2-7; 8 positions agree with TRBD2. The sample was blood. DNA for the CDR3: TGTGCCAGCAGCCCGGAGCGGGAGACCTACGAGCAGTACTTC. Its protein product is CASSPERETYEQYF.